The 11 T cell receptor beta chains given below trace back to one sample, sequenced in a study of OX40 agonist ivuxolimab in advanced cancers. Here immunoSEQ multiplex PCR was the method, and the copy in TCRdb shows in-frame clones only, minus some. The sample holds about 49,000 clones, around nine tenths seen once. The sequencing used CD4+ or CD8+ T cells sorted from blood, collected in a trial of the OX40 agonist ivuxolimab. The source is an adult with an advanced solid tumor such as melanoma, head and neck, liver or kidney cancer.

The V call is TRBV20-1, the J call TRBJ1-1; D is uncertain. Germline-derived CDR1 and CDR2 are DFQATT and SNEGSKA (reference sequence). V was trimmed by 1 base and J by 11 bases, leaving 11 bases between them. This CDR3 region has 11 residues. The CDR3 is CSARALREAFF. The CDR3 DNA is TGCAGTGCTAGAGCCCTTAGGGAGGCTTTCTTT.

The rearrangement uses TRBV19 and TRBJ2-1; D uncertain. Per germline, CDR1 LNHDA and CDR2 SQIVND (reference sequence). The CDR3 contains 14 residues. Trimming took off 8 bases at V and 6 bases at J, with 17 bases between the two ends. The CDR3 DNA reads as TGTGCCAGTTGTCAGGACCCGGGCTCCAATGAGCAGTTCTTC. It specifies CASCQDPGSNEQFF.

The chain employs TRBV5-1 and TRBJ2-1; maybe TRBD2 (6 bases). The CDR3 loop spans 13 amino acids. Germline V gives CDR1 SGHRS, CDR2 YFSETQ. The germline V and J ends were trimmed by 0 bases and 10 bases, with 11 bases remaining between them. The DNA of the CDR3 is TGCGCCAGCAGCTTGGGGACGGCGGGGGAGCAGTTCTTC. It yields the protein CASSLGTAGEQFF.

The chain combines TRBV7-2 with TRBJ1-5; unclear D gene. The CDR3 is 15 amino acids. V lost 1 base to trimming and J lost 0 bases, with 7 bases between them. Germline V CDR1 and CDR2: SGHTA, FQGNSA. CDR3 in amino acids: CASSLDGNSNQPQHF. CDR3 DNA: TGTGCCAGCAGCTTAGACGGAAATAGCAATCAGCCCCAGCATTTT. The full variable domain, in which reference TRBV7-2 and TRBJ1-5 provide the parts outside the CDR3, is GAGVSQSPSNKVTEKGKDVELRCDPISGHTALYWYRQSLGQGLEFLIYFQGNSAPDKSGLPSDRFSAERTGGSVSTLTIQRTQQEDSAVYLCASSLDGNSNQPQHFGDGTRLSIL.

V usage is TRBV27 and J usage is TRBJ1-4; D not certain. The V end lost 3 bases, the J end lost 3 bases, and 8 bases lay between the germline ends. Looked up from germline, CDR1 is MNHEY and CDR2 is SMNVEV (reference sequence). This CDR3 is 14 amino acids long. The CDR3 nucleotides read TGTGCCAGCAGTTTTCAAGGTGCTAATGAAAAACTGTTTTTT. This codes for CASSFQGANEKLFF.

The CDR3 nucleotides are TGTGCCAGCAGCCCCGGGACTCGGAAGACCGGGGAGCTGTTTTTT. This encodes CASSPGTRKTGELFF. This chain joins TRBV7-3 and TRBJ2-2, with D perhaps TRBD2 (6 bases). V was pared by 5 bases and J by 5 bases, with 15 bases between. The CDR3 extends over 15 amino acids. From germline, CDR1 is SGHTA and CDR2 FQGTGA.

V usage is TRBV9 and J usage is TRBJ1-4, with D maybe TRBD1 (5 bases). CDR1 is SGDLS, CDR2 YYNGEE, per germline. The V gene lost 4 bases and the J gene lost 4 bases, with 11 bases spanning the gap. This CDR3 is 14 amino acids long. CDR3 loop: CASSLGTDNEKLFF. The CDR3 region has the DNA TGTGCCAGCAGCCTCGGGACGGATAATGAAAAACTGTTTTTT.

V gene TRBV6-6 combines with J gene TRBJ2-5; TRBD2 aligns across 10 bases. The CDR3 is 14 residues long. Per germline, CDR1 MNHNY and CDR2 SVGAGI (reference sequence). The J segment lost 4 bases and the V segment lost 6 bases, leaving 5 bases of the junction unmatched. The CDR3 nucleotides are TGTGCCAGCAGACCTACTAGCGGGATAGAGACCCAGTACTTC. This gives the protein CASRPTSGIETQYF.

The chain links TRBV18 to TRBJ2-7; 10 nucleotides align to TRBD2. The CDR3 contains 15 residues. After removal of 3 bases from V and 6 bases from J, the junction contained 8 bases not matched to a gene. Germline CDR1 reads KGHSH; CDR2 reads LQKENI. The CDR3 region is CASSPTSSGSVEQYF. The CDR3 bases are TGTGCCAGCTCACCGACATCTAGCGGGAGTGTCGAGCAGTACTTC.

The chain uses TRBV19 and TRBJ2-3; no firm D call. Germline CDR1 and CDR2: LNHDA and SQIVND (reference sequence). CDR3 length equals 14 residues. V lost 3 bases to trimming and J lost 4 bases, with 11 bases between them. CDR3 amino acids: CASSILLGADTQYF. CDR3 DNA sequence: TGTGCCAGTAGTATCCTTTTGGGCGCAGATACGCAGTATTTT.

The J gene is TRBJ2-7, the V gene TRBV6-6; 11 bases map to TRBD1. The germline gives CDR1 MNHNY, CDR2 SVGAGI (reference sequence). The CDR3 runs to 16 residues. Losses at the gene ends were 0 bases for V and 0 bases for J; bases not matched to a gene: 1. This chain's CDR3 is CASSYSGTGGSYEQYF. The DNA of the CDR3 is TGTGCCAGCAGTTACTCCGGGACAGGGGGCTCCTACGAGCAGTACTTC.